The sample holds one count of the clone carrying this TCR beta chain. The antigen is undetermined. TCRdb's table, derived via immunoSEQ multiplex PCR, lists solely in-frame clones and lacks some. The sample includes under 150,000 clones, roughly 95% of them seen just once. This record belongs to a study of graft-versus-host responses after intestinal transplantation. Study summary: Recipients received multivisceral, liver-intestinal, or isolated intestinal transplants. Recipients were all induced with anti-thymocyte globulin, then given tacrolimus and steroids for around 3 years. Overall study results and limits: Recipient marrow contained GvH clones, some of which appeared first in ileum or blood. Early after transplant, HvG declines were associated with peak levels of circulating GvH clones.

The CDR3 consists of 17 residues. The V gene's germline CDR1 is SGHDT and CDR2 YYEEEE. V lost 4 bases and J 0 bases, leaving 17 bases between the germline ends. This clonotype originated in a human donor who received an intestinal transplant. The sample here was unstimulated CD8+ T cells sorted from spleen or lymph node cells, taken before intestinal transplant. This chain joins TRBV5-6 and TRBJ2-4; the D is unclear. The CDR3 DNA follows: TGTGCCAGCAGCCTCTCCACATACCCACTAGCCAAAAACATTCAGTACTTC. Encoded protein: CASSLSTYPLAKNIQYF.